Listed here are 31 T cell receptor beta chains from one sample, sequenced in a study of metastatic and nonmetastatic thyroid tumors. Thyroid surgery took place with no prior treatment in any patient. Through MiXCR, TCRdb re-clonotyped the PCR reads. Altogether about 33,000 clones are present, roughly 19% being singletons, with the ten largest covering 9.5% to 15%. Sequencing used blood. The receptor source for this set is a male donor with papillary thyroid cancer or a benign thyroid nodule (not recorded which). Some clones in this sample may be carry-over from other donors' samples.

The CDR3 region has the DNA TGTGCCAGCAGCTCCTTCCTTGGCGGGGCAAATCTCGGGAGCGTCCTGGAGCAGTTCTTC. Protein sequence: CASSSFLGGANLGSVLEQFF. This chain links TRBV7-1 with TRBJ2-1, with D possibly matching TRBD2 (6 bases). TRBV7-1 counts as an open reading frame of uncertain function. V was shortened by 3 bases and J by 10 bases, with 34 bases between the two germline ends. This CDR3 region has 20 residues.

This clone appeared a few times. At one end the junction does not follow the germline gene, possibly because of a read error. The chain combines TRBV25-1 with TRBJ2-7; D possibly uses TRBD1 or TRBD2 (5 bases each). The CDR3 is 15 amino acids. The germline gives CDR1 MGHDK, CDR2 SYGVNS. The CDR3 sequence: CARSASGTLVDEEYF. The CDR3 coding sequence is TGTGCCAGAAGTGCATCCGGGACCCTCGTGGACGAGGAGTACTTC.

This clone was detected a few times. The CDR3 bases are TGTGCCAGCTCGGAAGCGGGAGGATCCTACGAGCAGTACTTC. This encodes CASSEAGGSYEQYF. V usage is TRBV28 and J usage is TRBJ2-7; 9 positions agree with TRBD2. The CDR3 runs to 14 residues. J gave up 1 base and V 8 bases, and 6 bases lay outside the gene matches. Looked up from germline, CDR1 is MDHEN and CDR2 is SYDVKM.

The rearrangement uses TRBV7-6 and TRBJ1-2, with D tentatively TRBD1 (5 bases). The germline V gene has CDR1 SGHVS and CDR2 FNYEAQ. V lost 1 base to trimming and J lost 8 bases, with 14 bases between them. The CDR3 runs to 14 residues. The DNA for the CDR3 is TGTGCCAGCAGCTTAGGGGGGAGGGACGGAGGCTACACCTTC. Amino acids: CASSLGGRDGGYTF.

This clone has only a few counts. Other DNA sequences in the sample encode the same CDR3. The V and J genes are TRBV6-1 and TRBJ1-1, with D possibly being TRBD1 (5 bases). CDR3 length equals 15 residues. Trimming cost V 7 bases and J 2 bases, with 17 bases left between them. CDR1 is MNHNS, CDR2 SASEGT, per germline. The CDR3 nucleotides read TGTGCCAGCACCGGATCCGGTACAGGTAACACTGAAGCTTTCTTT. It is translated as CASTGSGTGNTEAFF.

This clone was recorded at least ten times. The V gene is TRBV27, the J gene TRBJ1-1, with 8 bases lining up with TRBD1. The germline gives CDR1 MNHEY, CDR2 SMNVEV (reference sequence). J was trimmed by 9 bases and V by 8 bases; bases with no gene match: 8. This CDR3 region has 12 residues. The CDR3 protein is CASSSRQGKAFF. CDR3 nucleotide sequence: TGTGCCAGCTCCTCTAGACAGGGGAAAGCTTTCTTT.

This clone has only a few counts. The rearrangement links TRBV28 to TRBJ2-6; TRBD2 aligns across 11 bases. V trimming: 8 bases; J trimming: 4 bases; junction bases outside the gene matches: 16. The CDR3 loop spans 19 amino acids. Germline values: CDR1 MDHEN, CDR2 SYDVKM. The DNA of the CDR3 is TGTGCCAGCGGCCGACTAGCGGGAACCATAACGGCGGGGGCCAACGTCCTGACTTTC. It encodes CASGRLAGTITAGANVLTF.

This clone was counted many times. This chain uses TRBV6-2 or TRBV6-3 with TRBJ1-1, with D possibly TRBD1 on 5 matching bases. V gave up 6 bases and J gave up 9 bases, with 26 bases separating them. CDR1 is MNHEY and CDR2 is SVGEGT in the germline V gene. The CDR3 contains 16 residues. This chain's CDR3 is CASSSGDALILPKAFF. The CDR3 DNA sequence: TGTGCCAGCAGCTCCGGGGACGCCCTGATCCTACCTAAAGCTTTCTTT.

This clone appeared many times. CDR3: CASNREGRDTQYF. As DNA, the CDR3 is TGTGCCAGCAACCGGGAGGGCCGAGATACGCAGTATTTT. The J gene is TRBJ2-3, the V gene TRBV13; 8 nucleotides match TRBD2. This CDR3 comprises 13 residues. Germline CDR1 reads PRHDT; CDR2 reads FYEKMQ (reference sequence). Germline trimming cut 7 bases from V and 5 bases from J; bases unmatched to any gene: 5. The whole variable domain, remainder taken from reference TRBV13 and TRBJ2-3, is AAGVIQSPRHLIKEKRETATLKCYPIPRHDTVYWYQQGPGQDPQFLISFYEKMQSDKGSIPDRFSAQQFSDYHSELNMSSLELGDSALYFCASNREGRDTQYFGPGTRLTVL.

This clone is medium-sized (0.01 to 0.1%) by share. The chain has TRBV6-1 and TRBJ2-7, with D maybe TRBD1 (6 bases). Germline values: CDR1 MNHNS, CDR2 SASEGT. CDR3 length equals 15 residues. Trimming stripped 2 bases from V and 0 bases from J, with 11 bases between. The CDR3 spells CASSERQGSSYEQYF. CDR3 bases: TGTGCCAGCAGTGAAAGGCAGGGGAGCTCCTACGAGCAGTACTTC.

This clone was seen at least ten times. Being one base from a much bigger clone, this may be a read error. The sample holds other DNA sequences that translate to the same CDR3. The rearrangement joins TRBV7-9 to TRBJ2-7; 7 nucleotides align to TRBD1. This CDR3 has 15 amino acids. CDR1 is SEHNR, CDR2 FQNEAQ, per germline (reference sequence). Written as DNA, the CDR3 is TGTGCCAGCAGCTCCGGGGCCGGGACAGCCTACGAGCGGTACTTC. Translating it yields CASSSGAGTAYERYF. The entire variable domain, with the rest obtained from reference TRBV7-9 and TRBJ2-7, is as follows: DTGVSQNPRHKITKRGQNVTFRCDPISEHNRLYWYRQTLGQGPEFLTYFQNEAQLEKSRLLSDRFSAERPKGSFSTLEIQRTEQGDSAMYLCASSSGAGTAYERYFGPGTRLTVT.

The chain employs TRBV28 and TRBJ2-5; no clear D gene. This CDR3 has 17 amino acids. CDR1 and CDR2 from the germline V gene are MDHEN and SYDVKM. Trimming removed 7 bases at V and 0 bases at J, with 21 bases between. CDR3 residues: CASTKGGMCNDQETQYF. The DNA for the CDR3 is TGTGCCAGCACCAAGGGTGGTATGTGTAACGACCAAGAGACCCAGTACTTC.

The chain has TRBV27 and TRBJ2-2, with 10 positions matching TRBD1. After removal of 7 bases from V and 4 bases from J, the junction contained 9 bases not matched to a gene. Per germline, CDR1 MNHEY and CDR2 SMNVEV (reference sequence). This CDR3 is built from 16 residues. CDR3 sequence (DNA): TGTGCCAGCACCTCAGCCGGGACAGGGGTCACCGGGGAGCTGTTTTTT. It yields the protein CASTSAGTGVTGELFF.

At least ten counts were recorded for this clone. The chain links TRBV6-1 to TRBJ2-7; TRBD1 matches 8 bases. CDR3 length equals 13 residues. J was trimmed by 3 bases and V by 6 bases; bases with no gene match: 4. CDR1 is MNHNS and CDR2 is SASEGT in the germline V gene. The CDR3 sequence: CASSQDRVYEQYF. The CDR3 DNA is TGTGCCAGCAGCCAGGACAGGGTCTACGAGCAGTACTTC.

At least ten counts were recorded for this clone. The chain carries TRBV6-1 and TRBJ1-1; D not certain. This CDR3 contains 13 residues. The germline V and J ends were trimmed by 10 bases and 2 bases, with 14 bases remaining between them. Per germline, CDR1 MNHNS and CDR2 SASEGT. The CDR3 DNA sequence: TGTGCCATTCGGACGGCCACAAACACTGAAGCTTTCTTT. As protein: CAIRTATNTEAFF.

Turning to this clone: A much larger clone is a single base away; this may be a read error. Other nucleotide sequences in the sample specify the same CDR3. The chain has TRBV5-1 and TRBJ1-1; 11 bases agree with TRBD1. Germline CDR1 reads SGHRS; CDR2 reads YFSETQ. The CDR3 totals 15 residues. The CDR3 nucleotides are TGCGCCAGCAGCTCCGGACAGGGGGCGACCACTGGAGCTTTCTTT. Translated: CASSSGQGATTGAFF.

This clone was detected many times. The genes are TRBV5-1 and TRBJ1-1; D uncertain. The CDR3 runs 18 residues. Trimming shortened V by 2 bases and J by 2 bases, and 22 bases separated the two germline ends. The germline CDR1 and CDR2 sequences are SGHRS and YFSETQ. This chain's CDR3 is CASSFRPESPGINTEAFF. CDR3 coding DNA: TGCGCCAGCAGCTTTAGGCCCGAATCTCCAGGAATAAACACTGAAGCTTTCTTT.

The chain employs TRBV20-1 and TRBJ2-3; TRBD2 agrees at 11 bases. The CDR3 is 14 amino acids. The germline CDR1 and CDR2 sequences are DFQATT and SNEGSKA (reference sequence). The trim removed 6 bases at V and 6 bases at J, leaving 8 bases unmatched. The CDR3 protein is CSAGTSGSSDTQYF. The CDR3 nucleotides read TGCAGTGCCGGGACTAGCGGTAGTTCGGATACGCAGTATTTT.

This clone showed up many times. This may be a read error: a much more frequent sequence differs by one nucleotide. The sample contains more than one DNA sequence encoding this CDR3. The chain combines TRBV6-1 with TRBJ2-1, with TRBD1 as a possible D gene (6 bases). The CDR3 has 15 amino acids. Per germline, CDR1 MNHNS and CDR2 SASEGT. In nucleotides, the CDR3 is TGCGCCAGCAGCACCACAGGGAAAGCCTACAATGAGCAGTTCTTC. Translated: CASSTTGKAYNEQFF.

This clone was observed a handful of times. The CDR3 reads CASRILAGRNTGELFF. The CDR3 DNA sequence: TGTGCCAGTAGAATCCTAGCGGGAAGGAACACCGGGGAGCTGTTTTTT. The chain employs TRBV12-3 or TRBV12-4 and TRBJ2-2; 9 nucleotides line up with TRBD2. The CDR3 is made up of 16 amino acids. V dropped 9 bases and J dropped 1; count of bases not matched to a gene: 9.

This clone was counted many times. The rearrangement joins TRBV27 to TRBJ2-7, with TRBD2 identical over 7 bases. V lost 8 bases to trimming and J lost 0 bases; unmatched junction nucleotides: 7. Per the germline V gene, CDR1 is MNHEY and CDR2 is SMNVEV (reference sequence). The CDR3 contains 14 residues. CDR3 sequence reads: CASGPRDYSYEQYF. Here the CDR3 DNA reads TGTGCCAGCGGCCCCCGGGACTACTCCTACGAGCAGTACTTC.

This clone was counted between two and nine times. CDR3 sequence: CASSLFVGGPFNEQFF. The CDR3 nucleotides read TGTGCCAGCAGCTTGTTCGTGGGAGGGCCTTTCAATGAGCAGTTCTTC. The V and J genes are TRBV28 and TRBJ2-1; 7 bases are a match to TRBD2. The J segment lost 6 bases and the V segment lost 6 bases, leaving 14 bases of the junction unmatched. The CDR3 consists of 16 residues. Germline V gene sequence: CDR1 MDHEN, CDR2 SYDVKM. Full variable domain (outside the CDR3, taken from reference TRBV28 and TRBJ2-1): DVKVTQSSRYLVKRTGEKVFLECVQDMDHENMFWYRQDPGLGLRLIYFSYDVKMKEKGDIPEGYSVSREKKERFSLILESASTNQTSMYLCASSLFVGGPFNEQFFGPGTRLTVL.

The chain couples TRBV20-1 to TRBJ2-1, with 8 bases aligning to TRBD2. This CDR3 region has 15 residues. Germline CDR1 and CDR2: DFQATT and SNEGSKA (reference sequence). J was trimmed by 8 bases and V by 3 bases; bases with no gene match: 12. The CDR3 coding sequence is TGCAGTGCTAGTGTTAGGCTAGCGGGTAGCGATGAGCAGTTCTTC. Its protein product is CSASVRLAGSDEQFF.

This clone was seen at least ten times. The chain is built from TRBV5-6 and TRBJ2-2; D is perhaps TRBD1 or TRBD2 (5 bases each). The CDR3 sequence is 14 residues long. V gave up 4 bases and J gave up 6 bases, with 13 bases separating them. In germline, CDR1 is SGHDT, CDR2 YYEEEE. Here the CDR3 reads CASSPGTSAGELFF. The CDR3 DNA is TGTGCCAGCAGCCCGGGGACGAGTGCCGGGGAGCTGTTTTTT.

A remark on this clone: An end of the junction differs from the germline gene, which may be a read error. V and J are TRBV7-9 and TRBJ2-7; D gene unclear. The CDR3 totals 13 residues. In germline, CDR1 is SEHNR, CDR2 FQNEAQ (reference sequence). The CDR3 loop is CACSLFGLNEQYF. Here the CDR3 DNA reads TGTGCCTGCAGCTTATTCGGTCTCAACGAGCAGTACTTC.

This clone occurred a few times. A read error is possible here, since a much larger clone lies one base away. The gene calls are TRBV7-8 and TRBJ2-1; TRBD2 matches at 12 bases. CDR3 length: 17 residues. Germline V lookup: CDR1 SGHVS, CDR2 FQNEAQ. After removal of 7 bases from V and 7 bases from J, the junction contained 14 bases not matched to a gene. CDR3 DNA sequence: TGTGCCAGCATCTCCCCCCTACTAGCGGGGGGAAGAAATGAGCAGTTCTTC. Amino acid sequence: CASISPLLAGGRNEQFF.

This clone was seen a single time. The gene calls are TRBV20-1 and TRBJ2-3; D not certain. The CDR3 loop spans 14 amino acids. CDR1 is DFQATT and CDR2 is SNEGSKA in the germline V gene (reference sequence). Trimming pared 5 bases from V and 1 base from J, leaving 13 bases between. The CDR3 bases are TGCAGTGCTCAGGACCTCACGGGCACAGATACGCAGTATTTT. Translating gives CSAQDLTGTDTQYF.

This clone appeared many times. The V and J genes are TRBV6-2 or TRBV6-3 and TRBJ2-5; 11 positions agree with TRBD2. Germline CDR1 MNHEY, CDR2 SVGEGT. The CDR3 sequence is 15 residues long. The trim removed 0 bases at V and 4 bases at J, leaving 1 base unmatched. The CDR3 sequence is CASSYSTSGGETQYF. The DNA of the CDR3 is TGTGCCAGCAGTTACTCTACTAGCGGGGGAGAGACCCAGTACTTC.

The chain uses TRBV5-1 and TRBJ2-7; 7 bases line up with TRBD1. V lost 0 bases, J lost 0 bases, and 3 bases stayed unmatched. From germline, CDR1 is SGHRS and CDR2 YFSETQ. The CDR3 length is 15 residues. Written as DNA, the CDR3 is TGCGCCAGCAGCTTGGGGACAGGTAGCTCCTACGAGCAGTACTTC. It specifies CASSLGTGSSYEQYF.

This clone was detected ten times or more. This chain connects TRBV11-1 to TRBJ2-7; D is possibly TRBD1 (6 bases). The CDR3 extends over 18 amino acids. Germline loops: CDR1 SGHAT, CDR2 FQDESV (reference sequence). V was shortened by 3 bases and J by 4 bases, with 25 bases between the two germline ends. The CDR3 region is CASSFFPRRRGTIYEQYF. CDR3 nucleotide sequence: TGTGCCAGCAGCTTCTTCCCCAGACGCAGGGGAACTATTTACGAGCAGTACTTC. The whole variable domain, remainder taken from reference TRBV11-1 and TRBJ2-7, is EAEVAQSPRYKITEKSQAVAFWCDPISGHATLYWYRQILGQGPELLVQFQDESVVDDSQLPKDRFSAERLKGVDSTLKIQPAELGDSAMYLCASSFFPRRRGTIYEQYFGPGTRLTVT.

On this clone itself: The junction departs from the called germline gene at one end, perhaps through a read error. V gene TRBV20-1 combines with J gene TRBJ1-2; D not resolved. The CDR3 has 13 residues. The V gene's germline CDR1 is DFQATT and CDR2 SNEGSKA (reference sequence). The CDR3, as DNA: TGCAGTGCCAGAGTGCCGGGAGGCTATGTCTACACCTTC. This encodes CSARVPGGYVYTF.